These 27 T cell receptor beta chains came from one sample sequenced in a study of CD8 T cells in Susac syndrome (dated by TCRdb to between 2017 and 2020). The library was made by the immunoSEQ multiplex PCR assay. RNA was extracted using the RNeasy kit, and roughly 0.45 to 1 microgram was reverse transcribed with random hexamers. TCRdb ran its own pipeline on the public reads, namely fastp trimming at Q25 and MiXCR clone calling, and kept in-frame beta chains. Entries that share a CDR3 protein sequence are merged under the most common genes and DNA. The sample has roughly 180,000 distinct CDR3 sequences on record, around 94% of them singletons. The top ten clones comprise around 0.15% of the sample. Sequences were obtained from CD4+ T cells from PBMCs. The receptors come from a human donor in good health.

The chain recombines TRBV30 with TRBJ2-6; D is unclear. CDR1 is GTSNPN and CDR2 is SVGIG in the germline V gene (reference sequence). Deletions cut 7 bases from V and 1 base from J, with 17 bases between. The CDR3 sequence is 16 residues long. The CDR3 region is CASHRAGFSGANVLTF. The CDR3 bases are TGTGCCTCTCATAGGGCAGGTTTTTCTGGGGCCAACGTCCTGACTTTC.

V is TRBV12-5 and J is TRBJ1-5; unclear D gene. CDR3 size: 13 residues. CDR1 and CDR2 (germline): LGHNT, FRNRAP. The ends were cut back, 3 bases at V and 6 bases at J, with 9 bases in the middle. The CDR3 spells CASGFGRAQPQHF. CDR3 bases: TGTGCTAGTGGTTTCGGGCGGGCTCAGCCCCAGCATTTT.

The chain joins TRBV20-1 to TRBJ1-4; no firm D call. The CDR3 is 15 residues long. V was pared by 0 bases and J by 4 bases, with 12 bases between. Germline CDR1 and CDR2: DFQATT and SNEGSKA (reference sequence). In nucleotides, the CDR3 is TGCAGTGCTAGAGATCGAAGGGCCGATAATGAAAAACTGTTTTTT. Amino acids: CSARDRRADNEKLFF.

The rearrangement links TRBV30 to TRBJ2-3, with a weak D call TRBD1 (5 bases). Germline V gene lookup returns CDR1 GTSNPN and CDR2 SVGIG (reference sequence). This CDR3 has 14 amino acids. Trimming left V 1 base short and J 2 bases short, with 10 bases between. This CDR3 reads CAWSEGPVTDTQYF. Written as DNA, the CDR3 is TGTGCCTGGAGTGAGGGGCCCGTCACAGATACGCAGTATTTT.

The rearrangement links TRBV6-1 to TRBJ1-2; TRBD1 agrees at 7 bases. Germline assignment: CDR1 MNHNS and CDR2 SASEGT. This CDR3 has 16 residues. V gave up 1 base and J gave up 3 bases; unmatched junction bases: 8. The CDR3 sequence: CASSEGDSSPYYGYTF. The CDR3 nucleotides read TGTGCCAGCAGTGAAGGGGACAGTAGCCCCTACTATGGCTACACCTTC.

As to this clonotype: At one end, the junction sequence differs from germline, possibly due to a read error. V gene TRBV30 combines with J gene TRBJ1-6; possibly TRBD1 for D (6 bases). The CDR3 sequence is 12 residues long. Germline lookup yields CDR1 GTSNPN and CDR2 SVGIG (reference sequence). CDR3 sequence reads: CAWSVGGSPLHF. The CDR3 DNA is TGTGCCTGGAGTGTAGGGGGGTCACCCCTCCATTTT. The whole variable domain, filled in from reference TRBV30 and TRBJ1-6, reads SQTIHQWPATLVQPVGSPLSLECTVEGTSNPNLYWYRQAAGRGLQLLFYSVGIGQISSEVPQNLSASRPQDRQFILSSKKLLLSDSGFYLCAWSVGGSPLHFGNGTRLTVT.

The rearrangement uses TRBV12-3 or TRBV12-4 and TRBJ1-4; possibly TRBD1 for D (6 bases). Trimming stripped 6 bases from V and 10 bases from J, with 15 bases between. The CDR3 extends over 13 amino acids. The CDR3 coding sequence is TGTGCCAGCAGCGGACAACAGGGCGGAAAACTGTTTTTT. It is translated as CASSGQQGGKLFF.

The table lists this clonotype with a count of one. This CDR3 reads CASSQRQGKSPLHF. The DNA of the CDR3 is TGTGCCAGCAGCCAACGACAGGGGAAATCACCCCTCCACTTT. The genes are TRBV3-1 and TRBJ1-6; 8 bases line up with TRBD1. V gave up 2 bases and J gave up 10 bases; unmatched junction bases: 4. The CDR3 length is 14 residues. The germline CDR1 and CDR2 sequences are LGHDT and YNNKEL (reference sequence).

The J gene is TRBJ1-2, the V gene TRBV2, with unresolved D. CDR3 length: 13 amino acids. V was pared by 0 bases and J by 6 bases, with 8 bases between. Germline V gives CDR1 SNHLY, CDR2 FYNNEI. The CDR3: CASSEAGRNGYTF. The CDR3 bases are TGTGCCAGCAGTGAAGCCGGGAGAAATGGCTACACCTTC.

This clonotype was observed a few times. The chain is built from TRBV18 and TRBJ2-5; D may be TRBD1 or TRBD2 (5 bases each). This CDR3 is built from 12 residues. The V gene lost 3 bases and the J gene lost 7 bases, with 9 bases spanning the gap. Germline values: CDR1 KGHSH, CDR2 LQKENI. The CDR3, as DNA: TGTGCCAGCTCACCTACTGGGGGGACCCAGTACTTC. Translated, it gives CASSPTGGTQYF.

This clonotype was seen once. CDR3 loop: CSAPPTGNTEAFF. The CDR3 DNA reads as TGCAGTGCTCCCCCGACTGGTAACACTGAAGCTTTCTTT. The chain has TRBV20-1 and TRBJ1-1; no clear D. The germline V gene encodes CDR1 DFQATT and CDR2 SNEGSKA (reference sequence). With 5 bases removed from V and 2 bases from J, the gap between germline ends came to 12 bases. The CDR3 has 13 residues.

The chain links TRBV3-1 to TRBJ1-3, with no clear D. Trimming pared 4 bases from V and 11 bases from J, leaving 12 bases between. The germline gives CDR1 LGHDT, CDR2 YNNKEL (reference sequence). This CDR3 has 12 residues. Here the CDR3 DNA reads TGTGCCAGCAGCCCACCTGAAGGGCCCATATATTTT. It is translated as CASSPPEGPIYF.

The V and J genes are TRBV20-1 and TRBJ2-5, with unresolved D. Germline lookup yields CDR1 DFQATT and CDR2 SNEGSKA (reference sequence). The CDR3 spans 14 residues. The V gene lost 2 bases and the J gene lost 5 bases, with 15 bases spanning the gap. The CDR3 protein is CSARSFPGRETQYF. The CDR3, as DNA: TGCAGTGCTAGAAGCTTCCCCGGACGGGAGACCCAGTACTTC.

V and J are TRBV29-1 and TRBJ2-7, with D tentatively TRBD2 (5 bases). Germline V CDR1 and CDR2: SQVTM, ANQGSEA. Trimming left V 3 bases short and J 4 bases short, with 10 bases between. This CDR3 contains 12 residues. The CDR3 loop is CSVELSGYEQYF. CDR3 nucleotides: TGCAGCGTTGAGCTCTCGGGATACGAGCAGTACTTC.

This chain uses TRBV20-1 with TRBJ2-3; no reliable D call. Germline V CDR1 and CDR2: DFQATT, SNEGSKA (reference sequence). The CDR3 spans 12 residues. The germline V and J ends were trimmed by 2 bases and 5 bases, with 8 bases remaining between them. DNA of the CDR3: TGCAGTGCTAGATCCGGCAAAGATACGCAGTATTTT. Translation: CSARSGKDTQYF.

J is TRBJ2-1 and V is TRBV9, with 8 bases that match TRBD2. The CDR3 has 17 amino acids. V trimming: 0 bases; J trimming: 2 bases; junction bases outside the gene matches: 7. Germline V gives CDR1 SGDLS, CDR2 YYNGEE. The CDR3 spells CASSVGLGGAPYNEQFF. CDR3 in DNA: TGTGCCAGCAGCGTAGGTCTCGGGGGGGCCCCCTACAATGAGCAGTTCTTC.

V usage is TRBV3-1 and J usage is TRBJ2-1; maybe TRBD2 (6 bases). Germline-derived CDR1 and CDR2 are LGHDT and YNNKEL (reference sequence). V was trimmed by 0 bases and J by 2 bases, leaving 8 bases between them. The CDR3 spans 15 residues. The CDR3 nucleotides are TGTGCCAGCAGCCAAGATCCTAGCGCCTACAATGAGCAGTTCTTC. This translates into CASSQDPSAYNEQFF.

The V call is TRBV7-2, the J call TRBJ2-3, with D perhaps given as TRBD1 or TRBD2 (5 bases each). Trimming shortened V by 7 bases and J by 7 bases, and 21 bases separated the two germline ends. The CDR3 has 15 amino acids. The germline V gene encodes CDR1 SGHTA and CDR2 FQGNSA. CDR3 in amino acids: CASTPWDGYSNTQYF. The CDR3 nucleotides are TGTGCCAGCACCCCCTGGGACGGCTATTCGAATACGCAGTATTTT.

V and J are TRBV20-1 and TRBJ2-3; 9 bases are a match to TRBD2. The germline CDR1 and CDR2 sequences are DFQATT and SNEGSKA (reference sequence). CDR3 length: 15 residues. The V segment lost 6 bases and the J segment 1 base; nucleotides outside the gene matches: 8. CDR3: CSAPASGEGTDTQYF. In DNA, the CDR3 is TGCAGTGCACCTGCTAGCGGGGAGGGCACAGATACGCAGTATTTT.

This rearrangement joins TRBV7-9 to TRBJ2-5, with D tentatively TRBD2 (6 bases). The V and J ends lost 5 bases and 2 bases respectively, with 18 bases between them. This CDR3 region has 16 residues. Germline lookup yields CDR1 SEHNR and CDR2 FQNEAQ (reference sequence). CDR3 protein: CASSLPPGEVQETQYF. CDR3 in DNA: TGTGCCAGCAGCCTACCTCCCGGGGAGGTTCAAGAGACCCAGTACTTC.

V usage is TRBV13 and J usage is TRBJ2-3, with 7 nucleotides matching TRBD1. The germline CDR1 and CDR2 sequences are PRHDT and FYEKMQ (reference sequence). The CDR3 sequence is 16 residues long. V shed 5 bases and J 2 bases; nucleotides not matched to a gene: 10. CDR3 in DNA: TGTGCCAGCAGCCTTTCGGACAGGCGTTCCACAGATACGCAGTATTTT. Translating gives CASSLSDRRSTDTQYF.

The CDR3 reads CSATPVAGGRQETQYF. For the CDR3, the DNA is TGCAGTGCTACACCCGTGGCGGGGGGGCGGCAAGAGACCCAGTACTTC. This chain links TRBV20-1 with TRBJ2-5; TRBD2 matches 9 bases. Trimming at V came to 4 bases and at J to 2 bases, leaving 11 bases not matched to a gene. CDR3 size: 16 residues. CDR1 is DFQATT and CDR2 is SNEGSKA in the germline V gene (reference sequence).

This clonotype was counted a few times. V is TRBV28 and J is TRBJ2-5; D gene unclear. V dropped 5 bases and J dropped 4 bases, with 8 bases sitting between them. From germline, CDR1 is MDHEN and CDR2 SYDVKM. This CDR3 spans 12 amino acids. CDR3 coding DNA: TGTGCCAGCAGTCGCAGTGGAGAGACCCAGTACTTC. Translating it yields CASSRSGETQYF.

The chain joins TRBV13 to TRBJ2-5, with 11 bases matching TRBD2. The CDR3 loop spans 14 amino acids. V was pared by 5 bases and J by 3 bases, with 2 bases of the junction left unmatched. Per germline, CDR1 PRHDT and CDR2 FYEKMQ (reference sequence). The CDR3 DNA sequence: TGTGCCAGCAGCAAGGGACTAGCGGAAGAGACCCAGTACTTC. Residues: CASSKGLAEETQYF. The full variable domain, its missing parts supplied by reference TRBV13 and TRBJ2-5, is AAGVIQSPRHLIKEKRETATLKCYPIPRHDTVYWYQQGPGQDPQFLISFYEKMQSDKGSIPDRFSAQQFSDYHSELNMSSLELGDSALYFCASSKGLAEETQYFGPGTRLLVL.

V gene TRBV3-1 combines with J gene TRBJ2-7; D is ambiguous. Trimming took off 3 bases at V and 5 bases at J, with 5 bases between the two ends. This CDR3 has 11 residues. The germline gives CDR1 LGHDT, CDR2 YNNKEL (reference sequence). In DNA, the CDR3 is TGTGCCAGCAGCCAGATCCACGAGCAGTACTTC. The encoded protein is CASSQIHEQYF.

V is TRBV20-1 and J is TRBJ2-5; D unresolved. This CDR3 spans 11 amino acids. The ends were cut back, 6 bases at V and 5 bases at J, with 10 bases in the middle. The germline V gene encodes CDR1 DFQATT and CDR2 SNEGSKA (reference sequence). CDR3 nucleotide sequence: TGCAGTGCCGAGGTCCGGGAGACCCAGTACTTC. It encodes CSAEVRETQYF.

The V call is TRBV7-9, the J call TRBJ1-6; D ambiguous. The CDR3 contains 16 residues. CDR1 and CDR2 (germline): SEHNR, FQNEAQ (reference sequence). The germline V and J ends were trimmed by 2 bases and 0 bases, with 8 bases remaining between them. CDR3 DNA sequence: TGTGCCAGCAGCTTAAGCGCGGGCTCCTATAATTCACCCCTCCACTTT. This sequence encodes CASSLSAGSYNSPLHF.